This T cell receptor beta chain comes out of a study of blood T cell repertoires in COVID-19. For the study at large: PBMCs, B-cell-depleted T cells, or T cells provided the cDNA or gDNA that made up the material.

Sequencing was performed with immunoSEQ multiplex PCR; in TCRdb, only in-frame clones are kept and a portion is missing. The sample holds 200,000 to 250,000 clones, roughly four fifths seen once. Germline lookup yields CDR1 MNHEY and CDR2 SVGEGT. V dropped 2 bases and J dropped 2 bases, with 8 bases sitting between them. The CDR3 has 14 amino acids. This sequence was found in a woman in her forties or fifties with active or convalescent COVID-19. The rearrangement joins TRBV6-2 or TRBV6-3 to TRBJ2-3; tentative D call: TRBD2 (6 bases). The sequenced sample was peripheral blood. Written as DNA, the CDR3 is TGTGCCAGCAGTTACGGCGGGAACACAGATACGCAGTATTTT. This encodes CASSYGGNTDTQYF.